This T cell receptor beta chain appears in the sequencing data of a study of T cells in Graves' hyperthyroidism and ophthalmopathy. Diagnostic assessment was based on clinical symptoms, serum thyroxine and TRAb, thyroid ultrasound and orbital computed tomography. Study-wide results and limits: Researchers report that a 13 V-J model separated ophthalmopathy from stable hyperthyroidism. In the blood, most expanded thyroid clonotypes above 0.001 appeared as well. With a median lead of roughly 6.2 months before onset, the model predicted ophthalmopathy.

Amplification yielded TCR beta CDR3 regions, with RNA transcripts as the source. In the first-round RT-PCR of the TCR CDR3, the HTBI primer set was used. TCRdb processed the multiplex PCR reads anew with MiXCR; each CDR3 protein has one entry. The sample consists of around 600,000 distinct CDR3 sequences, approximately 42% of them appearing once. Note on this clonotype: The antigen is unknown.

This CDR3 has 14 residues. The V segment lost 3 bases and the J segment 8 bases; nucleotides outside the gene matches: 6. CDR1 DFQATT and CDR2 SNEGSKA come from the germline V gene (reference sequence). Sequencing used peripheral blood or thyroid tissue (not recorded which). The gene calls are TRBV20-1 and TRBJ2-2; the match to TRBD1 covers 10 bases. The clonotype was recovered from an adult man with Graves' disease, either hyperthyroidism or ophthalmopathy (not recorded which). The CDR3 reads CSASPGTGDGELFF. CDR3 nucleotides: TGCAGTGCTAGTCCCGGGACAGGGGATGGGGAGCTGTTTTTT.